This T cell receptor beta chain was profiled in a study of blood T cell repertoires in COVID-19 (TCRdb year 2020). About the investigation overall: Collaborator samples came from the United States, Italy and Spain and covered acute and convalescent phases of COVID-19. The prospective study material was composed of cDNA or gDNA derived from T cells, B-cell-depleted T cells, or PBMCs. Deeply sampled blood TCRbeta repertoires from subjects exposed to, actively infected with, or recovered from COVID-19 were included in the dataset. The repertoires were released in a freely available public database meant as a resource for research on the immune response to SARS-CoV-2. The samples were drawn from the first 160 participants of the ongoing ImmuneRACE study and from 1,254 subjects provided by 6 global collaborators. Sample metadata almost always included a de-identified subject ID, COVID-19 status, age in years and sex. HLA class I and class II types, where available, came from metadata supplied by the sample provider rather than from assay-based typing.

Participants in the prospective study were aged about 18 to 89 years, lived in over 20 United States geographic areas, and enrolled through a virtual design. Cohort assignment in the prospective study relied on participant-reported clinical history from a screening survey and a study questionnaire. Recovered participants in ImmuneRACE Cohort 3 were defined as having two consecutive negative NP/OP PCR tests, clearance from a healthcare professional, or resolution of symptoms. Mobile phlebotomists in the prospective study collected whole blood, serum and a nasopharyngeal or oropharyngeal swab from every participant. Additional blood draws and questionnaires over an approximately two-month period could optionally be provided by prospective study participants. Before DNA extraction, prospective study blood samples were shipped either frozen or at room temperature. Overall study results and their limits: How much clinical and demographic metadata was included differed by source and by participant, and the metadata was provided uncurated.

The immunoSEQ Assay, a bias-controlled multiplex PCR, was used to amplify TCRbeta CDR3 regions from genomic DNA. The source study handled its data this way. The number of nucleated cells in each sample was estimated from the amplification of reference gene primers within the assay. Sequence reads were collapsed and filtered to measure the absolute abundance of every unique TCRbeta CDR3 rearrangement. For each sample, productive Simpson clonality was calculated as the square root of Simpson's diversity index across productive rearrangements. TCRdb mirrors the immuneACCESS table, restricted to in-frame sequences. Some clones are absent from its copies; in checked studies, under half trace to an unresolved V gene, and the reason for the others is unknown. The DNA was the basis for D and trimming; V, J and clone size are from that table. The sample table contains about 300,000 clones; only one count was recorded for nearly 90% of them. The ten largest clonotypes hold approximately 5.2% of the sample.

Note on this clone: This clone's antigen is unknown. Base qualities are not recorded, but no much larger clone differs from it by a single base.

V was cut back by 3 bases and J by 5 bases, leaving a gap of 10 bases between them. The CDR3, cysteine through phenylalanine, is 13 amino acids long. The DNA shown is the 39-base CDR3, in frame from base 1. CDR1 and CDR2 (SGHTA, FQGTGA) derive from the germline V gene. The TCR was taken from a woman aged 25 to 39 who had recovered from COVID-19. The chain couples TRBV7-3 to TRBJ1-2; the D gene cannot be named for sure. Sequenced material: PBMCs or T cells enriched from blood (not recorded which). CDR3 region: CASSFPEAYGYTF. The bases read TGTGCCAGCAGCTTTCCCGAAGCGTATGGCTACACCTTC.